A selection of T cell receptor beta chains follows, all from one sample in a study of cytomegalovirus exposure and HLA in healthy donors. Using immunoSEQ multiplex PCR, the repertoire was profiled, and TCRdb retains in-frame clones only, with some absent. This sample has 120,000 or so clones, with 85% to 90% found just once. The sequenced material came from PBMCs. Every receptor here comes from a woman aged 25 to 39 in good health and CMV-seropositive. Each CDR3 is given with its conserved first and last residue. A D gene is named only where the DNA matches it firmly. Size is omitted from some rows. Given values are once, few, many or a class for expanded clones.

j_call: TRBJ2-5
v_call: TRBV2
clone_size: many
d_call: NA
cdr3_nt: TGTGCCAGCACGGGAGAAGAGACCCAGTACTTC
cdr3_aa: CASTGEETQYF

j_call: TRBJ1-4
v_call: TRBV4-3
clone_size: NA
d_call: NA
cdr3_nt: TGCGCCAGCAGCCAAGTGACTTGGACTAAGGAAAAACTGTTTTTT
cdr3_aa: CASSQVTWTKEKLFF

j_call: TRBJ1-6
v_call: TRBV6-1
clone_size: once
d_call: NA
cdr3_nt: TGTGCCACCGCCGCGGGCCCTTATAATTCACCCCTCCACTTT
cdr3_aa: CATAAGPYNSPLHF

j_call: TRBJ1-3
v_call: TRBV18
clone_size: NA
d_call: NA
cdr3_nt: TGTGCCAGCTCTCCCCGGCGGGAGTCCGGAAACACCATATATTTT
cdr3_aa: CASSPRRESGNTIYF

j_call: TRBJ2-7
v_call: TRBV5-4
clone_size: NA
d_call: NA
cdr3_nt: TGTGCCAGCAGCTTGGAGGGGGTCTACGAGCAGTACTTC
cdr3_aa: CASSLEGVYEQYF

j_call: TRBJ2-5
v_call: TRBV29-1
clone_size: NA
d_call: NA
cdr3_nt: TGCAGCGTTGAGAGACTCCTAGACCAAGAGACCCAGTACTTC
cdr3_aa: CSVERLLDQETQYF

j_call: TRBJ1-2
v_call: TRBV28
clone_size: few
d_call: TRBD1
cdr3_nt: TGTGCCAGCAGTTCCCCCGGGACAGCAACTCATACCTATGGCTACACCTTC
cdr3_aa: CASSSPGTATHTYGYTF

j_call: TRBJ1-1
v_call: TRBV30
clone_size: few
d_call: NA
cdr3_nt: TGTGCCTGGAGAATCCTAGTGAACACTGAAGCTTTCTTT
cdr3_aa: CAWRILVNTEAFF

j_call: TRBJ2-1
v_call: TRBV10-3
clone_size: few
d_call: NA
cdr3_nt: TGTGCCATCAGTGAGTCTAAGGCAGGCCGCCACAATGAGCAGTTCTTC
cdr3_aa: CAISESKAGRHNEQFF

j_call: TRBJ2-7
v_call: TRBV10-1
clone_size: few
d_call: TRBD1
cdr3_nt: TGCGCCAGCAGTGAGTCGGGACAGGGTCACGACGAGCAGTACTTC
cdr3_aa: CASSESGQGHDEQYF

j_call: TRBJ1-3
v_call: TRBV28
clone_size: once
d_call: TRBD1
cdr3_nt: TGTGCCAGCAGTTTATTCCCCGGGACAGGGGTCGGAAACACCATATATTTT
cdr3_aa: CASSLFPGTGVGNTIYF

j_call: TRBJ2-1
v_call: TRBV6-4
clone_size: NA
d_call: TRBD2
cdr3_nt: TGTGCCAGCAGCCCTGAGATGGGACTAGCGGGAAATGAGCAGTTCTTC
cdr3_aa: CASSPEMGLAGNEQFF

j_call: TRBJ2-2
v_call: TRBV10-2
clone_size: NA
d_call: TRBD2
cdr3_nt: TGCGCCACCCTGGGACTAGCGGGGGTAAAGGGGACCGGGGAGCTGTTTTTT
cdr3_aa: CATLGLAGVKGTGELFF

j_call: TRBJ1-6
v_call: TRBV11-2
clone_size: NA
d_call: TRBD1
cdr3_nt: TGTGCCAGCAGCCCACAGGGGGGAAATTCACCCCTCCACTTT
cdr3_aa: CASSPQGGNSPLHF

j_call: TRBJ1-4
v_call: TRBV15
clone_size: once
d_call: TRBD1
cdr3_nt: TGTGCCACCAGCAGACTGCCCGCAGAGGGGGCGGATGAAAAACTGTTTTTT
cdr3_aa: CATSRLPAEGADEKLFF

j_call: TRBJ1-1
v_call: TRBV4-2
clone_size: NA
d_call: TRBD1
cdr3_nt: TGTGCCAGCAGCCAAGATCGGCGGCCCACAGGGGTAGGAACTGAAGCTTTCTTT
cdr3_aa: CASSQDRRPTGVGTEAFF

j_call: TRBJ2-1
v_call: TRBV25-1
clone_size: NA
d_call: NA
cdr3_nt: TGTGCCAGCAGTGGTCCTAGCGATAAATACAATGAGCAGTTCTTC
cdr3_aa: CASSGPSDKYNEQFF

j_call: TRBJ2-2
v_call: TRBV5-5
clone_size: NA
d_call: NA
cdr3_nt: TGTGCCAGCAGCCAACAGGGCTCGAACACCGGGGAGCTGTTTTTT
cdr3_aa: CASSQQGSNTGELFF

j_call: TRBJ2-1
v_call: TRBV10-2
clone_size: NA
d_call: TRBD2
cdr3_nt: TGCGCCAGCAGGGACCACGAAGGACTAGCGGGAGCCAATGAGCAGTTCTTC
cdr3_aa: CASRDHEGLAGANEQFF

j_call: TRBJ1-4
v_call: TRBV4-3
clone_size: NA
d_call: NA
cdr3_nt: TGCGCCAGCAGCGTCAGGGCTGGGGAAAAACTGTTTTTT
cdr3_aa: CASSVRAGEKLFF

j_call: TRBJ2-2
v_call: TRBV27
clone_size: NA
d_call: NA
cdr3_nt: TGTGCCAGCAGTTCAGGTGGAGGAGGGGACGGCGGGAAGGTCTGGGAGCTGTTTTTT
cdr3_aa: CASSSGGGGDGGKVWELFF

j_call: TRBJ2-3
v_call: TRBV4-1
clone_size: once
d_call: NA
cdr3_nt: TGCGCCAGCAGCCATCTAGGTGCAAGTAAATGGTATTTT
cdr3_aa: CASSHLGASKWYF

j_call: TRBJ1-5
v_call: TRBV21-1
clone_size: NA
d_call: NA
cdr3_nt: TGTGCCAGCAGCAAAGGGCAGGGGAACAATCAGCCCCAGCATTTT
cdr3_aa: CASSKGQGNNQPQHF

j_call: TRBJ1-5
v_call: TRBV19
clone_size: NA
d_call: NA
cdr3_nt: TGTGCCAGTAGTTCAGGGCCCCACCGACCCCAGCATTTT
cdr3_aa: CASSSGPHRPQHF

j_call: TRBJ1-6
v_call: TRBV5-4
clone_size: NA
d_call: TRBD1
cdr3_nt: TGTGCCAGCAGCTTGGTAGGGAGACAGGGGGGATCACCCCTCCACTTT
cdr3_aa: CASSLVGRQGGSPLHF

j_call: TRBJ1-5
v_call: TRBV30
clone_size: NA
d_call: NA
cdr3_nt: TGTGCCTGGAGTGTTGGGGGCGGTCAGCCCCAGCATTTT
cdr3_aa: CAWSVGGGQPQHF

j_call: TRBJ2-2
v_call: TRBV11-2
clone_size: NA
d_call: TRBD1
cdr3_nt: TGTGCCAGCAGCTCCTTGAAAGGACAGGGGATCGGGGAGCTGTTTTTT
cdr3_aa: CASSSLKGQGIGELFF

j_call: TRBJ2-7
v_call: TRBV7-2
clone_size: NA
d_call: NA
cdr3_nt: TGTGCCAGCAGCTTAGGAATGGTAGGGCTAGCCCACGAGCAGTACTTC
cdr3_aa: CASSLGMVGLAHEQYF

j_call: TRBJ2-7
v_call: TRBV2
clone_size: NA
d_call: TRBD1
cdr3_nt: TGTGCCAGCAGTTACACCGGGACAGGGGGGTACGAGCAGTACTTC
cdr3_aa: CASSYTGTGGYEQYF

j_call: TRBJ2-3
v_call: TRBV5-4
clone_size: NA
d_call: TRBD1
cdr3_nt: TGTGCCAGCAGCTCCCCCGGGACAGCGGATACGCAGTATTTT
cdr3_aa: CASSSPGTADTQYF

j_call: TRBJ2-2
v_call: TRBV5-1
clone_size: NA
d_call: NA
cdr3_nt: TGCGCCAGCAGCTCCGGTGGAGGGTGGACCGGGGAGCTGTTTTTT
cdr3_aa: CASSSGGGWTGELFF

j_call: TRBJ1-6
v_call: TRBV25-1
clone_size: NA
d_call: TRBD1
cdr3_nt: TGTGCCAGCAGCGCAACAGGGGTGGGTTCACCCCTCCACTTT
cdr3_aa: CASSATGVGSPLHF

j_call: TRBJ1-2
v_call: TRBV11-2
clone_size: NA
d_call: TRBD1
cdr3_nt: TGTGCCAGCAGCCCGGGGACAGGGGGAAACTATGGCTACACCTTC
cdr3_aa: CASSPGTGGNYGYTF

j_call: TRBJ1-5
v_call: TRBV19
clone_size: NA
d_call: TRBD1
cdr3_nt: TGTGCCAGCGTACCACAGGGGTATACTCAGCCCCAGCATTTT
cdr3_aa: CASVPQGYTQPQHF

j_call: TRBJ2-2
v_call: TRBV11-1
clone_size: NA
d_call: TRBD1
cdr3_nt: TGTGCCAGCAGCAGGGGGCGCCGGAGCACCGGGGAGCTGTTTTTT
cdr3_aa: CASSRGRRSTGELFF

j_call: TRBJ2-3
v_call: TRBV13
clone_size: NA
d_call: NA
cdr3_nt: TGTGCCAGCAGCTTACGAGGACAATTCGCAGATACGCAGTATTTT
cdr3_aa: CASSLRGQFADTQYF

j_call: TRBJ2-7
v_call: TRBV6-5
clone_size: once
d_call: TRBD1
cdr3_nt: TGTGCCAGCAGCCCCGGACAGGGGGCGCCGTACGAGCAGTACTTC
cdr3_aa: CASSPGQGAPYEQYF

j_call: TRBJ2-3
v_call: TRBV6-6
clone_size: NA
d_call: NA
cdr3_nt: TGTGCCAGCAGTTACTATCGAGATACGCAGTATTTT
cdr3_aa: CASSYYRDTQYF

j_call: TRBJ2-7
v_call: TRBV7-9
clone_size: once
d_call: NA
cdr3_nt: TGTGCCAGCGGCAGGGCCCACGAGCAGTACTTC
cdr3_aa: CASGRAHEQYF

j_call: TRBJ2-1
v_call: TRBV15
clone_size: NA
d_call: NA
cdr3_nt: TGTGCCACCAGCAGAGATCCTCTCCCCGGGGAGCAGTTCTTC
cdr3_aa: CATSRDPLPGEQFF

j_call: TRBJ1-1
v_call: TRBV5-1
clone_size: NA
d_call: NA
cdr3_nt: TGCGCCAGCACACAGGGCCAGAACACTGAAGCTTTCTTT
cdr3_aa: CASTQGQNTEAFF

j_call: TRBJ2-7
v_call: TRBV28
clone_size: once
d_call: NA
cdr3_nt: TGTGCCAGCAGTGAAGCGCGGCCGAGCCACGAGCAGTACTTC
cdr3_aa: CASSEARPSHEQYF

j_call: TRBJ2-3
v_call: TRBV7-2
clone_size: few
d_call: NA
cdr3_nt: TGTGCCAGCAGCTTTCCTGGCACAGATACGCAGTATTTT
cdr3_aa: CASSFPGTDTQYF

j_call: TRBJ2-7
v_call: TRBV29-1
clone_size: few
d_call: TRBD1
cdr3_nt: TGCAGCGTGAAGCCCTCACAGGGGCTGAGGGAGCAGTACTTC
cdr3_aa: CSVKPSQGLREQYF

j_call: TRBJ2-7
v_call: TRBV28
clone_size: NA
d_call: NA
cdr3_nt: TGTGCCAGCAGGACCCTAAGAGGGAAGAAGGGCTACGAGCAGTACTTC
cdr3_aa: CASRTLRGKKGYEQYF